What follows describes a single T cell receptor (beta chain). This specimen belongs to a study of blood T cell repertoires in COVID-19. Libraries were prepared by immunoSEQ multiplex PCR; TCRdb keeps only in-frame clonotypes and omits some of them. Found here are a few hundred thousand clones, 80% to 85% of them singletons; the top ten hold 8.2%. The V and J ends lost 0 bases and 2 bases, in that order; junction bases with no gene match: 3. Germline V gives CDR1 SEHNR, CDR2 FQNEAQ (reference sequence). CDR3 size: 16 residues. This TCR derives from a woman older than 75 with COVID-19, enrolled during active disease. The chain uses TRBV7-9 and TRBJ1-2; 10 positions match TRBD1. Sequenced material: peripheral blood. CDR3 DNA sequence: TGTGCCAGCAGCTTAGCAGGGACAGGGGTCAACTATGGCTACACCTTC. Its protein is CASSLAGTGVNYGYTF.